The source of this T cell receptor beta chain is a study of cytotoxic CD8 clonotypes in ibrutinib-treated CLL. Study conclusions and caveats: Higher clonality was seen at ibrutinib response and a return toward baseline at progression.

CDR3 length: 13 residues. Germline V CDR1 and CDR2: MNHEY, SMNVEV (reference sequence). J was trimmed by 5 bases and V by 6 bases; bases with no gene match: 1. With respect to this clone: The target antigen is unknown.

Data came from immunoSEQ multiplex PCR; TCRdb stores just in-frame clones and leaves some out. In the table there are around 150,000 clones, approximately 91% of which are singletons. Genomic DNA for TCR beta libraries, roughly 2.1 micrograms, came from cryopreserved PBMCs. The chain has TRBV27 and TRBJ1-1; 12 bases map to TRBD1. Sequenced material: PBMCs, taken at disease progression, from a patient treated with ibrutinib. This receptor was taken from a human donor with chronic lymphocytic leukemia. The CDR3 loop is CASRGQGATEAFF. In DNA form, the CDR3 reads TGTGCCAGCAGGGGACAGGGGGCAACTGAAGCTTTCTTT.